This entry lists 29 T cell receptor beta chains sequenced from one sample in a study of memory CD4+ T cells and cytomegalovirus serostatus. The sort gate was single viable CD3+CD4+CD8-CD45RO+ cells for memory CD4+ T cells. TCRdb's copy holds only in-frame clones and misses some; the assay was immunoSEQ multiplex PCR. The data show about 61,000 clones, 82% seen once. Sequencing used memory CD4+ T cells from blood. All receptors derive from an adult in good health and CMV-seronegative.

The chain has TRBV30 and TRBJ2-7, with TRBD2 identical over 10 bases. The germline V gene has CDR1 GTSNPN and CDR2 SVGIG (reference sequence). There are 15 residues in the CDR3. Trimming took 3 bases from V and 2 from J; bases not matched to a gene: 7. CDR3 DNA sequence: TGTGCCTGGAGGCCCCCGCTAGCGGGGGCCTACGAGCAGTACTTC. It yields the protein CAWRPPLAGAYEQYF.

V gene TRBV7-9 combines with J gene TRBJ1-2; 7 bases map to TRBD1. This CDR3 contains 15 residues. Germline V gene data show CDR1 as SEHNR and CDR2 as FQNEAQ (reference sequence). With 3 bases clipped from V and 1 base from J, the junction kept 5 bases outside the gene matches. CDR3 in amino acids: CASSFGQGGNYGYTF. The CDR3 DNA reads TGTGCCAGCAGCTTTGGGCAGGGGGGTAACTATGGCTACACCTTC.

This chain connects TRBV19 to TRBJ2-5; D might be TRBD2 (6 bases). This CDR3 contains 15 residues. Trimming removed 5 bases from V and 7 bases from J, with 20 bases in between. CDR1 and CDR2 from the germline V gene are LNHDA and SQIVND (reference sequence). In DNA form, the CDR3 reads TGTGCCAGTAGTCCAGTCGGGGGAGCCGGGGCGACCCAGTACTTC. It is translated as CASSPVGGAGATQYF.

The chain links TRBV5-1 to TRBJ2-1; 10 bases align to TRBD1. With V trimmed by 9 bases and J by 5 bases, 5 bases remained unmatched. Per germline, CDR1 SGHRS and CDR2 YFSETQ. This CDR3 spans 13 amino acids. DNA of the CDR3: TGCGCCACCCGACAGGGGGCCAACAATGAGCAGTTCTTC. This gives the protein CATRQGANNEQFF.

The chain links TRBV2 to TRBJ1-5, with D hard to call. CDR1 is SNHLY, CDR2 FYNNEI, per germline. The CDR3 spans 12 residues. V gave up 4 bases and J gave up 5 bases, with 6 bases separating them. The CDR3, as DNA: TGTGCCAGCAGTGGGGAGGATCAGCCCCAGCATTTT. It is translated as CASSGEDQPQHF.

CDR3 bases: TGTGCCTGGACCCCCCGGGCGGGGGTCCAAGAGACCCAGTACTTC. The encoded protein is CAWTPRAGVQETQYF. The chain has TRBV30 and TRBJ2-5, with 7 bases fitting TRBD2. This CDR3 is built from 15 residues. Germline-derived CDR1 and CDR2 are GTSNPN and SVGIG (reference sequence). Losses at the gene ends were 4 bases for V and 1 base for J; bases not matched to a gene: 9.

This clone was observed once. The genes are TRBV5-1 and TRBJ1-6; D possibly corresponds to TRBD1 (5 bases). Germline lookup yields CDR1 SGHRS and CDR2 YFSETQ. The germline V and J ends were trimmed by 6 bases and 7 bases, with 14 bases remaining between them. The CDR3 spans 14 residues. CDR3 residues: CASNEDSGNSPLHF. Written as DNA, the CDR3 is TGCGCCAGCAACGAAGACAGTGGGAATTCACCCCTCCACTTT.

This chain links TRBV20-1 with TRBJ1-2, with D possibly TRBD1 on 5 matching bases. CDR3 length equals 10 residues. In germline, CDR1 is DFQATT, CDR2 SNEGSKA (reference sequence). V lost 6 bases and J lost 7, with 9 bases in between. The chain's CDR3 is CSAGGAGYTF. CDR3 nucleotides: TGCAGTGCAGGAGGGGCTGGCTACACCTTC.

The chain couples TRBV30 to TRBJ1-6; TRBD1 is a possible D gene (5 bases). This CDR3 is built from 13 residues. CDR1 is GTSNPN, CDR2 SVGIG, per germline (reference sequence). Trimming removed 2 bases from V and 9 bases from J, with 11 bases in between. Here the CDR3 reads CAWSFQGASPLHF. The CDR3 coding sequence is TGTGCCTGGAGTTTTCAGGGCGCTTCACCCCTCCACTTT.

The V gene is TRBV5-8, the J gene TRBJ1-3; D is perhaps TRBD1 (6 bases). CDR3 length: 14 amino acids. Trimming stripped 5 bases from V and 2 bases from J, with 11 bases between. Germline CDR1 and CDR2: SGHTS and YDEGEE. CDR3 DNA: TGTGCCAGCAGGAACTCAGGGGCTGGAAACACCATATATTTT. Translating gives CASRNSGAGNTIYF.

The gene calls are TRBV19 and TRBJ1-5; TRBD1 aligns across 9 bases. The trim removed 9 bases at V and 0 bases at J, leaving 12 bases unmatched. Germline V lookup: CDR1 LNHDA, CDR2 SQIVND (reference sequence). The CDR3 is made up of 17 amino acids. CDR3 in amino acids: CASTDRGIVSSNQPQHF. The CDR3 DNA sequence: TGTGCCAGCACTGACAGGGGGATTGTGAGTAGCAATCAGCCCCAGCATTTT.

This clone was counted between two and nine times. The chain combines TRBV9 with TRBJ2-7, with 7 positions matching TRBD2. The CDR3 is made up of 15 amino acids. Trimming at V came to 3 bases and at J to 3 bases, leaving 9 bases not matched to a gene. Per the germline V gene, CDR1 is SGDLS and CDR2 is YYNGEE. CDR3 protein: CASSAHGTTLYEQYF. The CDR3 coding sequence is TGTGCCAGCAGCGCACACGGGACTACCCTCTACGAGCAGTACTTC.

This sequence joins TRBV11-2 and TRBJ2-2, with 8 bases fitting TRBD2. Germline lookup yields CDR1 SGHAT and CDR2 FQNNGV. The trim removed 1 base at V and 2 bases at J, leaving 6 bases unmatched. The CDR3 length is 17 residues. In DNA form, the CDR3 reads TGTGCCAGCAGCTTAGTCCCAGCGGGGGCCAACACCGGGGAGCTGTTTTTT. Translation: CASSLVPAGANTGELFF.

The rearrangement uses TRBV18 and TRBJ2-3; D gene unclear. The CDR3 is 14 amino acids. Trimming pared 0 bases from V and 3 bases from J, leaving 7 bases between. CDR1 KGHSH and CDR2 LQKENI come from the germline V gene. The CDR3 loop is CASSPPQVTDTQYF. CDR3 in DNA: TGTGCCAGCTCACCACCCCAGGTTACAGATACGCAGTATTTT. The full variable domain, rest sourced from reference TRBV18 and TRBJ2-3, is NAGVMQNPRHLVRRRGQEARLRCSPMKGHSHVYWYRQLPEEGLKFMVYLQKENIIDESGMPKERFSAEFPKEGPSILRIQQVVRGDSAAYFCASSPPQVTDTQYFGPGTRLTVL.

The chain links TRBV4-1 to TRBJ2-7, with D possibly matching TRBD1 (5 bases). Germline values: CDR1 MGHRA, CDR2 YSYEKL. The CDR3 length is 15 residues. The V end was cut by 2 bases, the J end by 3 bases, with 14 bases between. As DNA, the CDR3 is TGCGCCAGCAGCCAAACGGAACAGGCGGACTACGAGCAGTACTTC. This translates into CASSQTEQADYEQYF.

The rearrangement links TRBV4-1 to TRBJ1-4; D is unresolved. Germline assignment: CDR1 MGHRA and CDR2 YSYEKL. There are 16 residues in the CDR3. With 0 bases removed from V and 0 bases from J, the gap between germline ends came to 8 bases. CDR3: CASSQDREATNEKLFF. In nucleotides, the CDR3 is TGCGCCAGCAGCCAAGATAGGGAGGCAACTAATGAAAAACTGTTTTTT.

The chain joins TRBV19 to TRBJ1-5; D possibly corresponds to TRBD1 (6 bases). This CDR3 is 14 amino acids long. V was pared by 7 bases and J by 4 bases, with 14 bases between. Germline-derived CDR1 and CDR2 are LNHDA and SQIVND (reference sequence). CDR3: CASNPQQGNQPQHF. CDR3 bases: TGTGCCAGTAACCCCCAGCAGGGGAATCAGCCCCAGCATTTT.

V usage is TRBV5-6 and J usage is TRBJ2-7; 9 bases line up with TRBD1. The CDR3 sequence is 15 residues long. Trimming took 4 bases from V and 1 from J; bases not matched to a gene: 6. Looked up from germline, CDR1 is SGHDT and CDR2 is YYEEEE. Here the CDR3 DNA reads TGTGCCAGCAGCGGGACAGGGCTGAGGTCCTACGAGCAGTACTTC. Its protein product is CASSGTGLRSYEQYF.

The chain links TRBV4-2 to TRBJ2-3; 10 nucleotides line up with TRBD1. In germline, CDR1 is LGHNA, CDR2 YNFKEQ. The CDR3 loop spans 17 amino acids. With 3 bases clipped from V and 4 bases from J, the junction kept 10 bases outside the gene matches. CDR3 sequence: CASSQEPGQGRSDTQYF. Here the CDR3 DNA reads TGTGCCAGCAGCCAGGAACCGGGACAGGGGCGATCAGATACGCAGTATTTT.

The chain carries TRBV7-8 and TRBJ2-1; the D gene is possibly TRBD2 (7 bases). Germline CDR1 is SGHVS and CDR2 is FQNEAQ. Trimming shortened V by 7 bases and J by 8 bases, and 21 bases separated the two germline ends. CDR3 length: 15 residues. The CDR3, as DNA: TGTGCCAGCACCCTAAGGGGGGGGACCGCGGATGAGCAGTTCTTC. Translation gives CASTLRGGTADEQFF.

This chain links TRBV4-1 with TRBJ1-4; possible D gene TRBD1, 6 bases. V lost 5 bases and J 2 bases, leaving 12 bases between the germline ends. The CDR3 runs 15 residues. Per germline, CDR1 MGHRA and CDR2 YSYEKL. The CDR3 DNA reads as TGCGCCAGCAGCTCCAGGGGATTTACTAATGAAAAACTGTTTTTT. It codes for CASSSRGFTNEKLFF.

Written as DNA, the CDR3 is TGTGCCAGCAGCTTAGGGGCAGAAAGAGCTTTCTTT. It translates to CASSLGAERAFF. The V call is TRBV7-2, the J call TRBJ1-1; D remains ambiguous. The CDR3 has 12 residues. Trimming left V 1 base short and J 10 bases short, with 10 bases between. Germline V gene lookup returns CDR1 SGHTA and CDR2 FQGNSA.

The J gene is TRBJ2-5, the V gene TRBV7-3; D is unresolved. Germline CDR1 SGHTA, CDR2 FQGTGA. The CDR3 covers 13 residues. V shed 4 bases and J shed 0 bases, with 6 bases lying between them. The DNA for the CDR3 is TGTGCCAGCAGCTCGCGAAACCAAGAGACCCAGTACTTC. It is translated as CASSSRNQETQYF.

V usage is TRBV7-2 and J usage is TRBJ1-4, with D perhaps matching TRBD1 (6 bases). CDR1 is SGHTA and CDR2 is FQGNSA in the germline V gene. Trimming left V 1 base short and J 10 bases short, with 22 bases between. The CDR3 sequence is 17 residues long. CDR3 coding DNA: TGTGCCAGCAGCTTAGAGTTGGCTGGGCCACAGGGCGGAAAACTGTTTTTT. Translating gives CASSLELAGPQGGKLFF.

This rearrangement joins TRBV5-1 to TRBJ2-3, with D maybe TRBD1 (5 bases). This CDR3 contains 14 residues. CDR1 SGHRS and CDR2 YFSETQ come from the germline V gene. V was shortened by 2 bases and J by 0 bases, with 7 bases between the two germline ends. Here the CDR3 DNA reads TGCGCCAGCAGCTTCAGGGCTAGCACAGATACGCAGTATTTT. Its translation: CASSFRASTDTQYF.

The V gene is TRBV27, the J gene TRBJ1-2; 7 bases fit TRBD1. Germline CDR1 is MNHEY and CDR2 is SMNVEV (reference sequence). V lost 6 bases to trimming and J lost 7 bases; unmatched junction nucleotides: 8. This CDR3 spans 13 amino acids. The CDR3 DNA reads TGTGCCAGCAGCATCGACAGGGAGGTTGGCTACACCTTC. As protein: CASSIDREVGYTF.

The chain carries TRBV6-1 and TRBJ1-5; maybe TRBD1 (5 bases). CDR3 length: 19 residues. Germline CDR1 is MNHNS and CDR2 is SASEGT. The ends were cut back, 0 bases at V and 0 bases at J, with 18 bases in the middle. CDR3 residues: CASSEALGARGRSNQPQHF. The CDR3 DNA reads TGTGCCAGCAGTGAAGCGCTCGGGGCGAGAGGTCGTAGCAATCAGCCCCAGCATTTT.

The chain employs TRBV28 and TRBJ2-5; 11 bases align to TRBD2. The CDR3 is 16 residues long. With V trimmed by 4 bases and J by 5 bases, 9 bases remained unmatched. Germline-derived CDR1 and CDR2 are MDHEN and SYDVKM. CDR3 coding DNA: TGTGCCAGCAGTTCCCATAGCGGGAGGGCCAAGGAGACCCAGTACTTC. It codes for CASSSHSGRAKETQYF.

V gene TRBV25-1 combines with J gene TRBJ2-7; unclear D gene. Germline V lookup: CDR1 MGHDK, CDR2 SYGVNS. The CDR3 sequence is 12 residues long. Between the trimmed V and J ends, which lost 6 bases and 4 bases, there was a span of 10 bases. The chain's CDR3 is CASRGNPYEQYF. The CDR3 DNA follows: TGTGCCAGCAGAGGGAACCCTTACGAGCAGTACTTC.